What follows are 4 T cell receptor beta chains derived from one specimen sequenced in a study of T-cell reconstitution after alpha-beta-depleted transplantation in children. Preparation of the TCRbeta library used unique molecular identifiers. TCRdb passed the PCR reads through MiXCR, listing each CDR3 protein once. This sample has about 830,000 distinct CDR3 sequences, with about 16% found just once. The input for sequencing was PBMCs, mostly from graft donor cells, taken 360 days after TCRalphabeta/CD19-depleted stem cell transplant. These receptors came from a male patient younger than 18 who had a stem cell transplant for acute lymphoblastic leukemia, so the T cells may come from the graft donor.

This clonotype was seen many times. The V gene is TRBV4-1, the J gene TRBJ2-5; either TRBD1 or TRBD2 may fit D (5 bases each). V was pared by 1 base and J by 1 base, with 10 bases between. The CDR3 contains 15 residues. Germline V gives CDR1 MGHRA, CDR2 YSYEKL. The CDR3 here is CASSQAGLSQETQYF. The CDR3, as DNA: TGCGCCAGCAGCCAAGCGGGGCTAAGCCAAGAGACCCAGTACTTC.

The CDR3 DNA sequence: TGTGCCAGCACCATAGCGGGAGGAGGGAACACCGGGGAGCTGTTTTTT. It translates to CASTIAGGGNTGELFF. The J gene is TRBJ2-2, the V gene TRBV25-1; 10 nucleotides line up with TRBD2. V shed 7 bases, J shed 1 base, and the junction held 6 bases outside the gene matches. The CDR3 is 16 residues long. The germline V gene encodes CDR1 MGHDK and CDR2 SYGVNS.

This clonotype was counted only a few times. This CDR3 reads CASSPLDRGQETQYF. In DNA, the CDR3 is TGTGCCAGCAGCCCCCTGGACAGGGGGCAAGAGACCCAGTACTTC. The V call is TRBV2, the J call TRBJ2-5; the match to TRBD1 covers 10 bases. The V segment lost 6 bases and the J segment 2 bases; nucleotides outside the gene matches: 6. Germline CDR1 and CDR2: SNHLY and FYNNEI. CDR3 length equals 15 residues.

This clonotype was observed at least ten times. The V and J genes are TRBV28 and TRBJ2-3; 8 bases are shared with TRBD1. Losses at the gene ends were 2 bases for V and 6 bases for J; bases not matched to a gene: 13. This CDR3 region has 17 residues. Germline V gene lookup returns CDR1 MDHEN and CDR2 SYDVKM. CDR3 residues: CASSLGKTGAISDTQYF. In DNA form, the CDR3 reads TGTGCCAGCAGTTTAGGAAAGACAGGGGCGATTTCGGATACGCAGTATTTT. The full variable domain, rest sourced from reference TRBV28 and TRBJ2-3, is DVKVTQSSRYLVKRTGEKVFLECVQDMDHENMFWYRQDPGLGLRLIYFSYDVKMKEKGDIPEGYSVSREKKERFSLILESASTNQTSMYLCASSLGKTGAISDTQYFGPGTRLTVL.